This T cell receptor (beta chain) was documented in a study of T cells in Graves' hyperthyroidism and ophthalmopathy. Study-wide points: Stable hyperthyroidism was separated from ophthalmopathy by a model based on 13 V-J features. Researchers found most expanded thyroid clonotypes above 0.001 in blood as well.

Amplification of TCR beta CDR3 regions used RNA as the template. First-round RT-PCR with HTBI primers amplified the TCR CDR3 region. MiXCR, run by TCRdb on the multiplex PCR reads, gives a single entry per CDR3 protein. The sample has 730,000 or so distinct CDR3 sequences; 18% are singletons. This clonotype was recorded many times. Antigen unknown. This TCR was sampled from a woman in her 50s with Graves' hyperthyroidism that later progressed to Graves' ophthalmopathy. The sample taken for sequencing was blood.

CDR3: CASSSRDIAKNIQYF. Here the CDR3 DNA reads TGTGCCAGCAGTTCCAGGGACATAGCCAAAAACATTCAGTACTTC. The chain carries TRBV12-3 or TRBV12-4 and TRBJ2-4; maybe TRBD1 (6 bases). This CDR3 has 15 amino acids. Trimming removed 4 bases from V and 0 bases from J, with 10 bases in between.